The clone carrying this TCR beta chain was seen just once. Clones were read by immunoSEQ multiplex PCR, and TCRdb kept only the in-frame ones, dropping some. Of some 210,000 clones listed, approximately 84% are singletons. This CDR3 is 15 amino acids long. Deletions cut 7 bases from V and 2 bases from J, with 14 bases between. Germline V lookup: CDR1 MNHEY, CDR2 SVGAGI. These data are taken from a study of blood T cell repertoires in COVID-19. Input material: peripheral blood. This rearrangement joins TRBV6-5 to TRBJ2-2, with D maybe TRBD1 (5 bases). The clonotype originates from a woman aged 50 to 60 with active or convalescent COVID-19. The CDR3 reads CASNPDRINTGELFF. CDR3 in DNA: TGTGCCAGCAATCCCGACAGAATAAACACCGGGGAGCTGTTTTTT.